The source of this T cell receptor (beta chain) is a study of blood T cells in healthy people across ages. V gave up 6 bases and J gave up 4 bases; unmatched junction bases: 11. The CDR3 has 16 residues. Germline V gene lookup returns CDR1 MNHNY and CDR2 SVGAGI (reference sequence). Study-wide findings and caveats: Possibly confounding the expanded clonotype changes was the fact that donor CMV status was unknown. Whereas aged donors had fewer naive CD4+ cells, long-lived donors had more of them and higher diversity.

PCR was performed a second time for about 7 to 11 cycles using a sample-barcoded 5' primer and a J-beta primer mix. Researchers report that a template-switch adaptor with 12 random nucleotides tagged each cDNA molecule. Each CDR3 protein is one row after TCRdb ran MiXCR on the 5' RACE reads. The sample includes some 1.8 million distinct CDR3 sequences, roughly 43% of them seen just once. Remarks on this clonotype: Its antigen is not identified.

The V call is TRBV6-6, the J call TRBJ2-1; 8 nucleotides line up with TRBD1. The source of this sequence is a human donor in good health. The sample consisted of blood. CDR3 coding DNA: TGTGCCAGCAGACTTAACAGGGGGAACAAATACAATGAGCAGTTCTTC. It translates to CASRLNRGNKYNEQFF.